This T cell receptor beta chain was identified during a study of T-cell memory formation after mild COVID-19. Germline CDR1 is SEHNR and CDR2 is FQNEAQ (reference sequence). The CDR3 covers 16 residues. V shed 0 bases and J 4 bases; nucleotides not matched to a gene: 4. TCRdb itself ran the 5' RACE reads through MiXCR, one entry per CDR3 protein. The sample lists fewer than 150,000 distinct CDR3 sequences, 5% to 6.5% seen once, with over 2% in the top ten. Only a few counts were recorded for this clonotype. This chain links TRBV7-9 with TRBJ2-5; 11 bases map to TRBD2. The sequencing input was PBMCs or a T cell subset sorted from them (not recorded which). The TCR originated in an adult woman who had mild COVID-19 (a few samples of this study predate the infection). Cell type and time point are not known. The CDR3 DNA reads as TGTGCCAGCAGCTTAGCAGTGCTAGCGGGAGGAGAGACCCAGTACTTC. Amino acid sequence: CASSLAVLAGGETQYF.